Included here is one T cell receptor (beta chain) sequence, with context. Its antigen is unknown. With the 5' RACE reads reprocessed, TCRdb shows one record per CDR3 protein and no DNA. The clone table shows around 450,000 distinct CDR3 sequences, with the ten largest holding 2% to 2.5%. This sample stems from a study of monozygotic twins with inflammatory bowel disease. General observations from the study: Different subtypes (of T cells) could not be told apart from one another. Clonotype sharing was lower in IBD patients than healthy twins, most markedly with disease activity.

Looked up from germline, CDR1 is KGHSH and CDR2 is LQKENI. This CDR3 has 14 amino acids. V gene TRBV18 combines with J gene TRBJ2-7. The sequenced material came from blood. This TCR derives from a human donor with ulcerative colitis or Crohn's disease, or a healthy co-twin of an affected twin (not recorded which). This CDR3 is CASSRGREAYEQYF.